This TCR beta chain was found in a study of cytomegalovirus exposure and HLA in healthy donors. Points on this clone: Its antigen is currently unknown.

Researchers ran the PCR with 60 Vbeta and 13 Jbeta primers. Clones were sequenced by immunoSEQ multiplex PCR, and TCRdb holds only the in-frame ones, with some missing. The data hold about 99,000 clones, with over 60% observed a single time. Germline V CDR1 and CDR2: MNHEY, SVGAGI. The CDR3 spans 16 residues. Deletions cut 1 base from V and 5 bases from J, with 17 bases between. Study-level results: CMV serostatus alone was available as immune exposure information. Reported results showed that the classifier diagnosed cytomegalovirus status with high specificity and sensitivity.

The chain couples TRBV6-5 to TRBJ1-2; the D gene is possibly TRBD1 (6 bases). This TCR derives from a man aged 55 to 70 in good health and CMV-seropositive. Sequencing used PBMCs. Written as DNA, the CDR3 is TGTGCCAGCAGTTACTTTCTAGGCAGGGGCGAATATGGCTACACCTTC. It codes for CASSYFLGRGEYGYTF.